This T cell receptor beta chain was retrieved from a study of CD8 T cell repertoires and HIV-1 epitope variants. Overall study context: Controls included no peptide, Ebola AY9 epitope, and a CMV, EBV, flu pool.

This CDR3 is 17 amino acids long. Survey-depth immunoSEQ sequencing covered TCR beta CDR3 regions. TCRdb's table, derived via immunoSEQ multiplex PCR, lists solely in-frame clones and lacks some. Here the sample spans roughly 100,000 clones, roughly four fifths being singletons. Sequenced sample: uncultured baseline CD8+ T cells from peripheral blood mononuclear cells (PBMCs). The TCR comes from a male donor with HIV. The rearrangement links TRBV21-1 to TRBJ2-5; the table's D call, TRBD2, has no DNA check behind it. TRBV21-1 is listed as a pseudogene. The chain's CDR3 is CASSPRRGRAPQETQYF. The CDR3 region has the DNA TGTGCCAGCAGCCCGAGGCGGGGTAGGGCCCCACAAGAGACCCAGTACTTC.